The rows below give T cell receptor beta chains drawn from one sample of a study of blood T cells in healthy people across ages. From the 5' RACE reads, TCRdb called clonotypes with MiXCR, one entry per CDR3 protein. Here the sample spans about 900,000 distinct CDR3 sequences, less than 80% being singletons. Sequenced: blood. Every receptor here comes from a young man in good health. CDR3s include the opening cysteine and the closing phenylalanine or tryptophan. The D gene is left open where the match is weak. For some rows the clone size is stated as once, few or many, or as a class when expanded; others skip it.

-	few	TRBV6-6	TRBJ2-7	TGTGCCAGCAGTTACTCTCCGAGTGGGTACGAGCAGTACTTC	CASSYSPSGYEQYF
-	-	TRBV20-1	TRBJ1-2	TGCAGTGCTAGAGAGCCCCCGGGGGGTGGAACTAACTATGGCTACACCTTC	CSAREPPGGGTNYGYTF
-	-	TRBV27	TRBJ2-7	TGTGCCAGCAGTTTATGGGGAGTAGATCGGGACGAGCAGTACTTC	CASSLWGVDRDEQYF
TRBD1	-	TRBV2	TRBJ2-7	TGTGCCATCGACGGACAGGGGTTTGGAGAGCAGTACTTC	CAIDGQGFGEQYF
TRBD2	-	TRBV6-2/TRBV6-3	TRBJ2-7	TGTGCCAGCCGTTACCGGCTAGCGGTCTACGAGCAGTACTTC	CASRYRLAVYEQYF
-	few	TRBV4-3	TRBJ1-5	TGCGCCAGCAGCCAAGATGGAGTTCAGCCCCAGCATTTT	CASSQDGVQPQHF
-	-	TRBV29-1	TRBJ1-1	TGCAGCGTAGGCCGCGGAGCTTTCTTT	CSVGRGAFF
-	-	TRBV28	TRBJ2-3	TGTGCCAGCAGTTTAACCTCGGACACCCGCACAGATACGCAGTATTTT	CASSLTSDTRTDTQYF
TRBD2	-	TRBV9	TRBJ2-1	TGTGCCAGCAGCGTAGGGGCTAGCGGGGTCCACAATGAGCAGTTCTTC	CASSVGASGVHNEQFF
TRBD2	few	TRBV20-1	TRBJ2-5	TGCAGTGCTAGACCCCGGGGGGGTCAGACCCAGTACTTC	CSARPRGGQTQYF
TRBD2	-	TRBV10-3	TRBJ2-5	TGTGCCATTTCAGAGACTAGCGGGGAAGAGACCCAGTACTTC	CAISETSGEETQYF
-	few	TRBV12-3/TRBV12-4	TRBJ1-5	TGTGCCAGCAGTTTATTGGGACTCAGGTCCGATCAGCCCCAGCATTTT	CASSLLGLRSDQPQHF
-	-	TRBV29-1	TRBJ2-1	TGCAGCGTCCTCGGGGATTCCAATTCCAATGAGCAGTTCTTC	CSVLGDSNSNEQFF
-	many	TRBV29-1	TRBJ2-5	TGCAGCGTTTTGAGAACCCAAGAGACCCAGTACTTC	CSVLRTQETQYF
-	few	TRBV29-1	TRBJ2-3	TGCAGCGTTGAACCGACAGGTAGGCCAGATACGCAGTATTTT	CSVEPTGRPDTQYF
TRBD1	-	TRBV2	TRBJ2-1	TGTGCCAGCAGGGATAGGACAGGGAATAATGAGCAGTTCTTC	CASRDRTGNNEQFF
-	few	TRBV6-2/TRBV6-3	TRBJ2-6	TGTGCCAGCAGTTATGGCTTCTCTGGGGCCAACGTCCTGACTTTC	CASSYGFSGANVLTF
-	-	TRBV20-1	TRBJ2-7	TGCAGTGCTAGAGGACAGACGTCCCCCTACGAGCAGTACTTC	CSARGQTSPYEQYF
TRBD2	once	TRBV10-3	TRBJ2-5	TGTGCCATCAGTTGGAGCGGGGTGGAGGAGACCCAGTACTTC	CAISWSGVEETQYF
-	once	TRBV12-3/TRBV12-4	TRBJ1-5	TGTGCCAGCAGAACCCGGGACTTCAATCAGCCCCAGCGTTTT	CASRTRDFNQPQRF
-	-	TRBV4-3	TRBJ1-6	TGCGCCAGCAGCCAAGGCTCAGGGCCCGCCCCTGGTTCGCCCCTCCACTTT	CASSQGSGPAPGSPLHF
-	-	TRBV3-1	TRBJ2-3	TGTGCCAGCAGCCGCGAGACAGGCATTATTGATACGCAGTATTTT	CASSRETGIIDTQYF
-	-	TRBV7-6	TRBJ2-5	TGTGCCAGCAGCTTAGCTTACAGGGAACTTAAGGAGACCCAGTACTTC	CASSLAYRELKETQYF
-	-	TRBV4-3	TRBJ2-7	TGCGCCAGCAGCCAAGAGAGGGCAGGTAGGAGCTCCTACGAGCAGTACTTC	CASSQERAGRSSYEQYF
TRBD1	-	TRBV29-1	TRBJ2-5	TGCAGCGTTGAAGATACAGGGGGAGAGGAGACCCAGTACTTC	CSVEDTGGEETQYF
-	-	TRBV20-1	TRBJ1-5	TGCAGTGCTAGAGATCCGAACTCGATCAATCAGCCCCAGCATTTT	CSARDPNSINQPQHF
TRBD1	-	TRBV30	TRBJ2-7	TGTGCCTGTCAGGGGACAGGCTCCTACGAGCAGTACTTC	CACQGTGSYEQYF
-	-	TRBV24-1	TRBJ2-4	TGTGCCACCAGTAAGGGGGGTTCCTACGAGCGGTACTTC	CATSKGGSYERYF
TRBD2	-	TRBV7-2	TRBJ2-1	TGTGCCAGCAGCCTTCCGGGACTAGCGGGGGTTGGGCAGTTCTTC	CASSLPGLAGVGQFF
-	-	TRBV6-7	TRBJ1-6	TGTGCCAGCAGCTCTCCCTGGGTGCTCCACTTT	CASSSPWVLHF
-	-	TRBV7-8	TRBJ2-4	TGTGCCAGCAGCTCAACCGGACGGGTATATGGAAACATTCAGTACTTC	CASSSTGRVYGNIQYF
TRBD1	-	TRBV20-1	TRBJ1-2	TGCAGTGCCCCGGGACAGTTGAACTATGGCTACACCTTC	CSAPGQLNYGYTF
-	-	TRBV10-3	TRBJ1-5	TGTGCCATCAGTGAGGACAGTGGGGGACAGCCCCAGCATTTT	CAISEDSGGQPQHF
-	-	TRBV9	TRBJ1-4	TGTGCCAGCAGCGCCGGGTGGTTTAATGAAAAACTGTTTTTT	CASSAGWFNEKLFF
TRBD2	-	TRBV9	TRBJ2-5	TGTGCCAGCAGCGTATCGGGACTAGCCCAAGAGACCCAGTACTTC	CASSVSGLAQETQYF
-	-	TRBV20-1	TRBJ1-1	TGCAGTGCGAATACAGGGATGAACACTGAAGCTTTCTTT	CSANTGMNTEAFF
TRBD2	few	TRBV5-1	TRBJ2-2	TGCGCCAGCAGCTCCTCTAGCGGGCTAAACACCGGGGAGCTGTTTTTT	CASSSSSGLNTGELFF
-	few	TRBV7-2	TRBJ1-1	TGTGCCAGCAGCCGTGGGGGGGTGAAGACTGAAGCTTTCTTT	CASSRGGVKTEAFF